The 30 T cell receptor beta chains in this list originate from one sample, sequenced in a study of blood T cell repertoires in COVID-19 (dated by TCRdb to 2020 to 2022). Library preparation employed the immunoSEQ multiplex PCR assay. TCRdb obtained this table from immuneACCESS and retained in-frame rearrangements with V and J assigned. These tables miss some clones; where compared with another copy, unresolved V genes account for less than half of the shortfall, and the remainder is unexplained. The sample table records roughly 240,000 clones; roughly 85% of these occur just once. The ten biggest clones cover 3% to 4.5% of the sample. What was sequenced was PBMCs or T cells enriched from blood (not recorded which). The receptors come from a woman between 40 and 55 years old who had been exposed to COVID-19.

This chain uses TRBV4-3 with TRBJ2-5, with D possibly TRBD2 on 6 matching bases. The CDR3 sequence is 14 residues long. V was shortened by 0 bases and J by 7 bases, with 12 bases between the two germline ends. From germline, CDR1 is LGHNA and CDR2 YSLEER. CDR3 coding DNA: TGCGCCAGCAGCCAAGATTGGCAGGAGGGGACCCAGTACTTC. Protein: CASSQDWQEGTQYF.

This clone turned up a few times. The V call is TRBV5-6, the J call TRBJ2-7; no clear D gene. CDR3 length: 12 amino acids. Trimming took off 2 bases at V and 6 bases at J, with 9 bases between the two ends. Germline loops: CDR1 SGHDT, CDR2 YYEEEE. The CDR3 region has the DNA TGTGCCAGCAGCTTAGTAGAAAGCGAGCAGTACTTC. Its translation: CASSLVESEQYF.

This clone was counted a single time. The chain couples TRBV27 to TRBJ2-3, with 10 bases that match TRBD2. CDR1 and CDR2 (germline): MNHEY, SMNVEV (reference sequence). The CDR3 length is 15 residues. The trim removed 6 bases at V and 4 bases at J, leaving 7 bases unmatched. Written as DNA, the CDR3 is TGTGCCAGCAGAGTTAGCGGGGGGTTAGCAGATACGCAGTATTTT. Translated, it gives CASRVSGGLADTQYF.

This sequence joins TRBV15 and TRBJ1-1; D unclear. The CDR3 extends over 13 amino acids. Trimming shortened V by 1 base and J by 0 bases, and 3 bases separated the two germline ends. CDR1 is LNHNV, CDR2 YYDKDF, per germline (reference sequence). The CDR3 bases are TGTGCCACCAGCAGAGTATTGAACACTGAAGCTTTCTTT. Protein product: CATSRVLNTEAFF.

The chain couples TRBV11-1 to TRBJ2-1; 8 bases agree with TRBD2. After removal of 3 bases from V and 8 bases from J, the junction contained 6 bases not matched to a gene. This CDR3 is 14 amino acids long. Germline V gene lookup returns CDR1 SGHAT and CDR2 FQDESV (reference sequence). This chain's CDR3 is CASSFPAGGYEQFF. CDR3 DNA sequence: TGTGCCAGCAGCTTCCCGGCGGGGGGCTATGAGCAGTTCTTC.

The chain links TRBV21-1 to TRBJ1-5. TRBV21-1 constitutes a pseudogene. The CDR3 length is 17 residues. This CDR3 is CASSNGRDPYSNQPQHF. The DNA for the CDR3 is TGTGCCAGCAGCAACGGGAGGGATCCTTATAGCAATCAGCCCCAGCATTTT.

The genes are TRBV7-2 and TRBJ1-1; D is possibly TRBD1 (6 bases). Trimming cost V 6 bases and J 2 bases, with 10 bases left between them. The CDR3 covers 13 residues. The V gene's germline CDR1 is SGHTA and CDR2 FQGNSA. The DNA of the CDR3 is TGTGCCAGCAGGGCAGGGGACAACACTGAAGCTTTCTTT. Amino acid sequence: CASRAGDNTEAFF.

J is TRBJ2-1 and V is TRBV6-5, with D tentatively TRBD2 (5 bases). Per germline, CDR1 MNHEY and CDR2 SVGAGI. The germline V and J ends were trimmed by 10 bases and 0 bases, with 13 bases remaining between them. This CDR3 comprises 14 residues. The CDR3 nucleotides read TGTGCCACGAGAGAGGGCCGCTCCTACAATGAGCAGTTCTTC. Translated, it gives CATREGRSYNEQFF.

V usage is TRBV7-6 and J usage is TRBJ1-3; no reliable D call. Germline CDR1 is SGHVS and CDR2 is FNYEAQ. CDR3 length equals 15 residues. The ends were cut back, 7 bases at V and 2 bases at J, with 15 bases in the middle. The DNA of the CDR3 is TGTGCCAGCACTAATGACGAGGTTGCTGGAAACACCATATATTTT. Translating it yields CASTNDEVAGNTIYF.

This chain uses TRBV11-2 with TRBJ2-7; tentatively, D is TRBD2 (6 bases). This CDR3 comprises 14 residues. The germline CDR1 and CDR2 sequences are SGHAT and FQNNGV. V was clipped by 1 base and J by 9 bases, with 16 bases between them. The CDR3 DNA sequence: TGTGCCAGCAGCTTAGCCGGCCCGGGGACTCTGCAGTACTTC. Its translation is CASSLAGPGTLQYF.

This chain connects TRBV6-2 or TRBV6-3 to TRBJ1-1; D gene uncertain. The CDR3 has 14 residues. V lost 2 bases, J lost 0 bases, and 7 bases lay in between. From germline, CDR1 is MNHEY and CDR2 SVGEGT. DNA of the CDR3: TGTGCCAGCAGTTACGAGGCGCTGAACACTGAAGCTTTCTTT. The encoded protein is CASSYEALNTEAFF.

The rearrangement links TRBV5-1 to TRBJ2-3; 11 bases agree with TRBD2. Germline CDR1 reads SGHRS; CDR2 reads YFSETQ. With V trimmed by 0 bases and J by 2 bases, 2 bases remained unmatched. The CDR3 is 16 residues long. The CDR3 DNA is TGCGCCAGCAGCTTGGGACTAGCGGGATTCACAGATACGCAGTATTTT. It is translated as CASSLGLAGFTDTQYF. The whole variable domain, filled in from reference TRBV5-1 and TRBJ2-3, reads KAGVTQTPRYLIKTRGQQVTLSCSPISGHRSVSWYQQTPGQGLQFLFEYFSETQRNKGNFPGRFSGRQFSNSRSEMNVSTLELGDSALYLCASSLGLAGFTDTQYFGPGTRLTVL.

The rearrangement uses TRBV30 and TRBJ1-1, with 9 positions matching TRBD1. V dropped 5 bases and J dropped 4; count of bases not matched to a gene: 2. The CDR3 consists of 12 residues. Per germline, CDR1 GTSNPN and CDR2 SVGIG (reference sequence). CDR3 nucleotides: TGTGCCTGGGACAGGGGGGGCACTGAAGCTTTCTTT. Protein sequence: CAWDRGGTEAFF.

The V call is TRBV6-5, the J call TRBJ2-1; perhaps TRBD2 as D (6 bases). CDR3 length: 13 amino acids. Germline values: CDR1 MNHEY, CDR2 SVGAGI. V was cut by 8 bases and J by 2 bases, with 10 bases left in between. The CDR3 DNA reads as TGTGCCAGCGAGGGGACTCCCTACAATGAGCAGTTCTTC. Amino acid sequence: CASEGTPYNEQFF.

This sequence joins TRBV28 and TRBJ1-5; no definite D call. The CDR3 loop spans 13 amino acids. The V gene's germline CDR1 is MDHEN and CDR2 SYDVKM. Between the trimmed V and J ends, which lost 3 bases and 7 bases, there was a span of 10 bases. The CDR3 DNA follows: TGTGCCAGCAGTTTTAAGGGAGGGCAGCCCCAGCATTTT. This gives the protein CASSFKGGQPQHF.

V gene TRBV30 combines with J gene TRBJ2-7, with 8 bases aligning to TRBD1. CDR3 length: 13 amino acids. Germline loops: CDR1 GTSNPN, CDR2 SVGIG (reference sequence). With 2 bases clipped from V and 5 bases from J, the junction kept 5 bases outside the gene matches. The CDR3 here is CAWSNRGRNEQYF. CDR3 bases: TGTGCCTGGAGTAACAGGGGGAGGAACGAGCAGTACTTC.

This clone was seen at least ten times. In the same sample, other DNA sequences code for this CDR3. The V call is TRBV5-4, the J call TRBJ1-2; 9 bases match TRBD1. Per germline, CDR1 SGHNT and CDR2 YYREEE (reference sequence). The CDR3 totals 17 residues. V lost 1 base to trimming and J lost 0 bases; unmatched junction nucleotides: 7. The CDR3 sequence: CASSLPGQGAANYGYTF. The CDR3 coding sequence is TGTGCCAGCAGCTTGCCGGGACAGGGCGCAGCTAACTATGGCTACACCTTC.

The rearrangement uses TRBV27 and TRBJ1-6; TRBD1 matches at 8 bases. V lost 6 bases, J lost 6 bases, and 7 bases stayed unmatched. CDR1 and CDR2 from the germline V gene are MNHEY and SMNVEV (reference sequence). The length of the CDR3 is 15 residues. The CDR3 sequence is CASSPLQGVNSPLHF. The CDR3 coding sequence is TGTGCCAGCAGCCCACTACAGGGGGTTAATTCACCCCTCCACTTT.

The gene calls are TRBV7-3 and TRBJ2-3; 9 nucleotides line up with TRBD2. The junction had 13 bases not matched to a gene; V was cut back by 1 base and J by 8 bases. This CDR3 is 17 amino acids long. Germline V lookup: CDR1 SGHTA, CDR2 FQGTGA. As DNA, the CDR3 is TGTGCCAGCAGCTTAAATGGGGCAGCGGGGGGCCCAAGTACGCAGTATTTT. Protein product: CASSLNGAAGGPSTQYF.

The CDR3, as DNA: TGCGCCAGCAGCCGCGGGGAGACGGCGGGAGATACGCAGTATTTT. Translated: CASSRGETAGDTQYF. V and J are TRBV5-1 and TRBJ2-3, with D perhaps TRBD2 (6 bases). V lost 4 bases to trimming and J lost 5 bases, with 17 bases between them. Germline CDR1 is SGHRS and CDR2 is YFSETQ. There are 15 residues in the CDR3.

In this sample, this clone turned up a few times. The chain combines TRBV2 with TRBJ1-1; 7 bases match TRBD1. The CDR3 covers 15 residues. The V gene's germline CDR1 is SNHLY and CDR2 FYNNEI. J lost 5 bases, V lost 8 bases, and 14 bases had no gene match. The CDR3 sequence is CASAPFAGGYTEAFF. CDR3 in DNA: TGTGCCAGCGCCCCCTTTGCAGGGGGGTATACTGAAGCTTTCTTT.

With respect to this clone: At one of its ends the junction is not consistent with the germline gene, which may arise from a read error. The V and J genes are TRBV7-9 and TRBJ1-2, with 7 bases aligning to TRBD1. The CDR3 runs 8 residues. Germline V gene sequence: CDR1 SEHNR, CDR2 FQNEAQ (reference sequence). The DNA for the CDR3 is TGTGCCATCGGAGGGGGCAGGTTC. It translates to CAIGGGRF.

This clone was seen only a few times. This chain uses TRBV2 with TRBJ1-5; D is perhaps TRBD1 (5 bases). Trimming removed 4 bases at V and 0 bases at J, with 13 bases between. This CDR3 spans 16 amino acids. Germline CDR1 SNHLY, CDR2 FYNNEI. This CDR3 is CASSGGGGLSNQPQHF. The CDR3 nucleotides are TGTGCCAGCAGTGGGGGGGGAGGCCTTAGCAATCAGCCCCAGCATTTT.

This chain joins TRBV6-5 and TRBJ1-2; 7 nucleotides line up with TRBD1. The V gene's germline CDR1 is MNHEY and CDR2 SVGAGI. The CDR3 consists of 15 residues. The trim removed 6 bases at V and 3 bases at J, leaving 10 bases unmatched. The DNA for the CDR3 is TGTGCCAGCAGCCAGTTGACAGGGAATCACTATGGCTACACCTTC. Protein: CASSQLTGNHYGYTF.

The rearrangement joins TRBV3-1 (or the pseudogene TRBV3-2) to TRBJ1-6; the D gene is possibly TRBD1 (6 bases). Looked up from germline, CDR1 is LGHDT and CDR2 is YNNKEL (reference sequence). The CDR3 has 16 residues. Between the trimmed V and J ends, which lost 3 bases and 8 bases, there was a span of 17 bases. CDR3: CASSQPTGRGDSPLHF. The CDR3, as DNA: TGTGCCAGCAGCCAGCCAACGGGCAGGGGAGATTCACCCCTCCACTTT.

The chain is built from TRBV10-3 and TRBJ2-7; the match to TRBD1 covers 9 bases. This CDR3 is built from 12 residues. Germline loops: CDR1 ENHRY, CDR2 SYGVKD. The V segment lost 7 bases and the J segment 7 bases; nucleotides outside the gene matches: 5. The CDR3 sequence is CAITGQGREQYF. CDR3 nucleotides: TGTGCCATCACGGGACAGGGCAGAGAGCAGTACTTC.

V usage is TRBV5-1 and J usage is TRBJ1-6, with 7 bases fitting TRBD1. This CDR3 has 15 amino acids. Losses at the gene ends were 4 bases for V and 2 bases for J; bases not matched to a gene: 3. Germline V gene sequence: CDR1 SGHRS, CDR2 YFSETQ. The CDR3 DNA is TGCGCCAGCAGCCTCGGACAGGCCTATAATTCACCCCTCCACTTT. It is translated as CASSLGQAYNSPLHF.

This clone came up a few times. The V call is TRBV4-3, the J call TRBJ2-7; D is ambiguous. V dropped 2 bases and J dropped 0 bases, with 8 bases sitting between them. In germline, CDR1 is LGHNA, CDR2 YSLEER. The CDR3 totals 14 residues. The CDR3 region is CASSQYTPSYEQYF. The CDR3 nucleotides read TGCGCCAGCAGCCAATATACACCCTCCTACGAGCAGTACTTC.

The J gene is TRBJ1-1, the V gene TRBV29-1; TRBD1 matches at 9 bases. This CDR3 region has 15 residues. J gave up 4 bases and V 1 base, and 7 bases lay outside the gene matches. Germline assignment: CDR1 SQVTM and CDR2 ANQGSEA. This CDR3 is CSVEGSDRGSTEAFF. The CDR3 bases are TGCAGCGTTGAAGGGTCGGACAGGGGCAGCACTGAAGCTTTCTTT.

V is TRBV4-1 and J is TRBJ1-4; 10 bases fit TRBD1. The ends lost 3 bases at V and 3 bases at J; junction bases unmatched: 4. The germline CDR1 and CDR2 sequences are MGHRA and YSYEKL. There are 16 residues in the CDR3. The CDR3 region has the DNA TGCGCCAGCAGCCAGGACAGGGGGACTGCTAATGAAAAACTGTTTTTT. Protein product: CASSQDRGTANEKLFF.